The 14 T cell receptor beta chains given below trace back to one sample, sequenced in a study of blood T cell repertoires in COVID-19. The assay was immunoSEQ multiplex PCR, and TCRdb's table has in-frame clones only and misses some. The sample includes about 150,000 clones, about nine tenths of them seen just once. Sequences were obtained from peripheral blood. The receptors derive from a woman in her sixties or seventies with acute or convalescent COVID-19.

A remark on this clone: A junction boundary mismatches the germline segment, possibly from a read error. This chain's CDR3 is CASRGGQGAVGF. The CDR3 DNA reads as TGTGCCAGCAGGGGCGGACAGGGGGCGGTGGGCTTT. The V call is TRBV28, the J call TRBJ1-1; the match to TRBD1 covers 11 bases. This CDR3 region has 12 residues. Germline loops: CDR1 MDHEN, CDR2 SYDVKM.

This chain uses TRBV28 with TRBJ1-5; a possible D gene is TRBD1 (5 bases). Per germline, CDR1 MDHEN and CDR2 SYDVKM. The V end lost 1 base, the J end lost 3 bases, and 13 bases lay between the germline ends. CDR3 length: 16 amino acids. The CDR3 DNA is TGTGCCAGCAGTTTATTAGGGGTTACCGCCAATCAGCCCCAGCATTTT. Translating it yields CASSLLGVTANQPQHF. Filled out from reference TRBV28 and TRBJ1-5, the complete variable domain reads DVKVTQSSRYLVKRTGEKVFLECVQDMDHENMFWYRQDPGLGLRLIYFSYDVKMKEKGDIPEGYSVSREKKERFSLILESASTNQTSMYLCASSLLGVTANQPQHFGDGTRLSIL.

The CDR3 region is CASSFKGGGPAETQYF. The CDR3 nucleotides are TGTGCCAGCAGCTTCAAGGGCGGGGGGCCCGCGGAGACCCAGTACTTC. The rearrangement uses TRBV5-6 and TRBJ2-5; 8 positions match TRBD2. CDR1 SGHDT and CDR2 YYEEEE come from the germline V gene. J gave up 5 bases and V 2 bases, and 11 bases lay outside the gene matches. This CDR3 comprises 16 residues.

The chain links TRBV11-2 to TRBJ2-5, with TRBD1 as a possible D gene (5 bases). Germline CDR1 reads SGHAT; CDR2 reads FQNNGV. The CDR3 consists of 15 residues. Trimming removed 1 base at V and 2 bases at J, with 11 bases between. CDR3 bases: TGTGCCAGCAGCTTAGCTGACAGCCGGCAAGAGACCCAGTACTTC. Its protein is CASSLADSRQETQYF.

The chain uses TRBV6-2 or TRBV6-3 and TRBJ1-2; no reliable D call. This CDR3 spans 12 amino acids. The V gene's germline CDR1 is MNHEY and CDR2 SVGEGT. V was cut by 6 bases and J by 4 bases, with 9 bases left in between. Here the CDR3 reads CASSRAGYGYTF. The DNA of the CDR3 is TGTGCCAGCAGCCGGGCAGGCTATGGCTACACCTTC.

The V and J genes are TRBV6-5 and TRBJ1-2; weak D call: TRBD1 (6 bases). The CDR3 covers 15 residues. Germline CDR1 MNHEY, CDR2 SVGAGI. Trimming pared 0 bases from V and 6 bases from J, leaving 14 bases between. CDR3 loop: CASSYSFLYRDGYTF. The CDR3 DNA reads as TGTGCCAGCAGTTACTCTTTCCTCTACAGGGATGGCTACACCTTC.

The chain is built from TRBV28 and TRBJ2-3, with TRBD2 matching 12 bases. Germline CDR1 MDHEN, CDR2 SYDVKM. Trimming cost V 5 bases and J 6 bases; bases outside gene matches: 3. This CDR3 is 14 amino acids long. For the CDR3, the DNA is TGTGCCAGCAGTCCCGGGACTAGCGGGGATACGCAGTATTTT. Its protein product is CASSPGTSGDTQYF. Full variable domain (outside the CDR3, taken from reference TRBV28 and TRBJ2-3): DVKVTQSSRYLVKRTGEKVFLECVQDMDHENMFWYRQDPGLGLRLIYFSYDVKMKEKGDIPEGYSVSREKKERFSLILESASTNQTSMYLCASSPGTSGDTQYFGPGTRLTVL.

Written as DNA, the CDR3 is TGTGCCAGTAGCCGACAGCCGAACACCGGGGAGCTGTTTTTT. This sequence encodes CASSRQPNTGELFF. The rearrangement links TRBV19 to TRBJ2-2; the D gene is possibly TRBD1 (5 bases). Germline V gene data show CDR1 as LNHDA and CDR2 as SQIVND (reference sequence). Trimming pared 6 bases from V and 0 bases from J, leaving 8 bases between. The CDR3 is 14 amino acids.

The V call is TRBV30, the J call TRBJ1-6; TRBD1 agrees at 8 bases. The ends lost 3 bases at V and 10 bases at J; junction bases unmatched: 11. This CDR3 contains 15 residues. In germline, CDR1 is GTSNPN, CDR2 SVGIG (reference sequence). The CDR3 nucleotides read TGTGCCTGGAGGGAATGGACAGGGATTGGATCACCCCTCCACTTT. Its protein is CAWREWTGIGSPLHF. Together with reference TRBV30 and TRBJ1-6, the CDR3 gives the full variable domain: SQTIHQWPATLVQPVGSPLSLECTVEGTSNPNLYWYRQAAGRGLQLLFYSVGIGQISSEVPQNLSASRPQDRQFILSSKKLLLSDSGFYLCAWREWTGIGSPLHFGNGTRLTVT.

The gene calls are TRBV15 and TRBJ2-3; D perhaps matches TRBD2 (5 bases). The CDR3 has 14 amino acids. Trimming cost V 6 bases and J 0 bases, with 10 bases left between them. Germline CDR1 LNHNV, CDR2 YYDKDF (reference sequence). The CDR3 loop is CATRGPGSTDTQYF. The CDR3 coding sequence is TGTGCCACCAGAGGCCCGGGGAGCACAGATACGCAGTATTTT.

The genes are TRBV3-1 (or the pseudogene TRBV3-2) and TRBJ2-5; tentatively, D is TRBD2 (6 bases). V lost 6 bases and J 0 bases, leaving 11 bases between the germline ends. The CDR3 has 14 residues. The germline CDR1 and CDR2 sequences are LGHDT and YNNKEL (reference sequence). The CDR3 DNA follows: TGTGCCAGCAGAGTAGGAGGGTACCAAGAGACCCAGTACTTC. Translated: CASRVGGYQETQYF.

This clone was detected only once. This chain connects TRBV6-5 to TRBJ1-6, with a weak D call TRBD1 (5 bases). Germline values: CDR1 MNHEY, CDR2 SVGAGI. The germline V and J ends were trimmed by 6 bases and 7 bases, with 16 bases remaining between them. The CDR3 runs to 15 residues. CDR3 in amino acids: CASSRGVYANSPLHF. The CDR3, as DNA: TGTGCCAGCAGCCGGGGGGTATACGCGAATTCACCCCTCCACTTT.

J is TRBJ1-1 and V is TRBV18; D not certain. The CDR3 loop spans 14 amino acids. From germline, CDR1 is KGHSH and CDR2 LQKENI. V dropped 3 bases and J dropped 4 bases, with 12 bases sitting between them. The CDR3 DNA is TGTGCCAGCTCACCCCAATCTATAACCACTGAAGCTTTCTTT. Residues: CASSPQSITTEAFF.

This chain links TRBV5-1 with TRBJ2-5, with 9 bases that match TRBD1. The CDR3 is made up of 17 amino acids. CDR1 and CDR2 from the germline V gene are SGHRS and YFSETQ. With V trimmed by 0 bases and J by 6 bases, 12 bases remained unmatched. CDR3 in amino acids: CASSLAASGQGGKTQYF. For the CDR3, the DNA is TGCGCCAGCAGCTTGGCTGCATCGGGACAGGGCGGGAAGACCCAGTACTTC.